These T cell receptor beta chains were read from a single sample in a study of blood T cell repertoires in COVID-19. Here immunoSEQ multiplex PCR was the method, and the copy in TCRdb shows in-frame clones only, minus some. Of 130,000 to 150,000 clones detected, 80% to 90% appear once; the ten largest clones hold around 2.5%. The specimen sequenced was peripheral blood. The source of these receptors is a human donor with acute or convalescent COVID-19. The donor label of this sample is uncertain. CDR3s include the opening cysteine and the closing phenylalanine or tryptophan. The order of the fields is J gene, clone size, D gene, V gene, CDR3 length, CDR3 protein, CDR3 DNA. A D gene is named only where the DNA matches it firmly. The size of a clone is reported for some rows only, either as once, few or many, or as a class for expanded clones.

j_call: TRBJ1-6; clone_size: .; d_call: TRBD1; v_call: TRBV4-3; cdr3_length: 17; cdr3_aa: CASSQGQSEGYNSPLHF; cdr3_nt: TGCGCCAGCAGCCAGGGACAGTCAGAAGGATATAATTCACCCCTCCACTTT
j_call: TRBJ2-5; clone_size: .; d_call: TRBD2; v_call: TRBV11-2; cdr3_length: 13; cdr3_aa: CASSPGTTGTQYF; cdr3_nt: TGTGCCAGCAGCCCCGGGACTACGGGGACCCAGTACTTC
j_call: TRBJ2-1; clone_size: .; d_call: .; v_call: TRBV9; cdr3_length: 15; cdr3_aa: CASSVRVAAYNEQFF; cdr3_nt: TGTGCCAGCAGCGTACGGGTAGCCGCCTACAATGAGCAGTTCTTC
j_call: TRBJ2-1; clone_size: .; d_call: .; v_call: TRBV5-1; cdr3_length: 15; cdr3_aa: CASSYQGLNYNEQFF; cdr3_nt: TGCGCCAGCAGCTATCAGGGGCTAAACTACAATGAGCAGTTCTTC
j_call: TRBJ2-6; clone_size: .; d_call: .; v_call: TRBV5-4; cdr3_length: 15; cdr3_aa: CASSLSRSGANVLTF; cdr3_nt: TGTGCCAGCAGCTTGTCCCGCTCTGGGGCCAACGTCCTGACTTTC
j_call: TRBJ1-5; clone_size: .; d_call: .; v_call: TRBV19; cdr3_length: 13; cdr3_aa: CASIEGESQPQHF; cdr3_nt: TGTGCCAGTATCGAGGGGGAGTCTCAGCCCCAGCATTTT
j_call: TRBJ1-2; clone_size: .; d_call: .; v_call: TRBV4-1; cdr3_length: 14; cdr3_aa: CASSQPSRAGGYTF; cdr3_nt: TGCGCCAGCAGCCAACCCTCAAGGGCAGGGGGCTACACCTTC
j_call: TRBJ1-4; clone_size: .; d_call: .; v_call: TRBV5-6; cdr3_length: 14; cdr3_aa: CASSLVGLEEKLFF; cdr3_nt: TGTGCCAGCAGCTTAGTGGGTTTGGAGGAAAAACTGTTTTTT
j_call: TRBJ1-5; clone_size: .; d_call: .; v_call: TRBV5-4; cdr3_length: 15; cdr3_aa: CASSEGPFSGQPQHF; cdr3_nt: TGTGCCAGCAGCGAGGGCCCGTTTTCGGGCCAGCCCCAGCATTTT
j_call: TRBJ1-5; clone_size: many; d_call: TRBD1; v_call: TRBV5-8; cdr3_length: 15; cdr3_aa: CASSGQGFLDQPQHF; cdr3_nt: TGTGCCAGCAGTGGACAGGGTTTTTTGGATCAGCCCCAGCATTTT
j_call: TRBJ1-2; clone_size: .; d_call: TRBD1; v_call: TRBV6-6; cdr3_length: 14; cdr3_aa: CASMNFQGGYGYTF; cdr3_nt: TGTGCCAGCATGAATTTCCAGGGGGGCTATGGCTACACCTTC
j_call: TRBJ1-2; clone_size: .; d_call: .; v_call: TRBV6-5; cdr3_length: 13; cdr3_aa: CASSPARADGYTF; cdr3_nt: TGTGCCAGCAGTCCGGCCAGGGCGGATGGCTACACCTTC
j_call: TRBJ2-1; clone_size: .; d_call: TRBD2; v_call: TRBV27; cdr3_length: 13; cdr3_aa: CAVGLVSYNEQFF; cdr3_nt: TGTGCCGTGGGACTAGTATCCTACAATGAGCAGTTCTTC
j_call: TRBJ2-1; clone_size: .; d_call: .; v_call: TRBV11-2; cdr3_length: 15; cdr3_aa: CASSSPRTVYNEQFF; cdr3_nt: TGTGCCAGCAGCTCCCCAAGGACAGTCTACAATGAGCAGTTCTTC
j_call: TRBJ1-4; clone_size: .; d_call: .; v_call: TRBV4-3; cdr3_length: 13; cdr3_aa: CASSPNGAEKLFF; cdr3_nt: TGCGCCAGCAGCCCCAATGGAGCTGAAAAACTGTTTTTT
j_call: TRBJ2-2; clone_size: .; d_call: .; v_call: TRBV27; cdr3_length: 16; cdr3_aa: CASSLEGFPNTGELFF; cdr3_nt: TGTGCCAGCAGTTTGGAGGGCTTCCCGAACACCGGGGAGCTGTTTTTT
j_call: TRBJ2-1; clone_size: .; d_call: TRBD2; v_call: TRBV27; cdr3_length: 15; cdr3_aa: CASSLGLGVGDEQFF; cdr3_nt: TGTGCCAGCAGTTTAGGACTAGGGGTTGGGGATGAGCAGTTCTTC
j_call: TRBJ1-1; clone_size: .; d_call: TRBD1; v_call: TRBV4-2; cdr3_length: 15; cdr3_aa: CASSQGQGGYTEAFF; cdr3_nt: TGTGCCAGCAGCCAGGGACAGGGGGGCTACACTGAAGCTTTCTTT
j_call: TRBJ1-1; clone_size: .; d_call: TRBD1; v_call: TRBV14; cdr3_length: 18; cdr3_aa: CASSQEVLRTGSLAEAFF; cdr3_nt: TGTGCCAGCAGCCAAGAAGTGCTTAGGACAGGGAGTCTCGCTGAAGCTTTCTTT
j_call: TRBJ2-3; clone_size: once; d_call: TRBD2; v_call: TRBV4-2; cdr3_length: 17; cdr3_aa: CASSQDQSSGMGDTQYF; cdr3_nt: TGTGCCAGCAGCCAAGATCAATCTAGCGGGATGGGAGATACGCAGTATTTT
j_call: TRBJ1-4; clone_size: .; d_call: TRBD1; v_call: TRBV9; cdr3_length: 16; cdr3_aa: CASSPSLGQPNEKLFF; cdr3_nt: TGTGCCAGCAGCCCCTCCCTGGGACAGCCAAATGAAAAACTGTTTTTT
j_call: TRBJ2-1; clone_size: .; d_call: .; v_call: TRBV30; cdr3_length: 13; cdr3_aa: CVILRRGHNEQFF; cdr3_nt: TGTGTAATCTTGCGGCGGGGGCACAATGAGCAGTTCTTC
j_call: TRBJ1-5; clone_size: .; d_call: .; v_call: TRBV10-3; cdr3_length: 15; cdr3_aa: CAISAGEGGNQPQHF; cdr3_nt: TGTGCCATCAGCGCCGGTGAGGGGGGCAATCAGCCCCAGCATTTT
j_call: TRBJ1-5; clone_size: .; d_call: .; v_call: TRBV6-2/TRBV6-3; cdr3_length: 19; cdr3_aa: CASSYSNRPGTDSNQPQHF; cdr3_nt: TGTGCCAGCAGTTACTCGAATCGCCCAGGAACCGATAGCAATCAGCCCCAGCATTTT
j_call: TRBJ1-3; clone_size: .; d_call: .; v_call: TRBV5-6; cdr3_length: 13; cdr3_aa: CASSLDSGDTIYF; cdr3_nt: TGTGCCAGCAGCTTGGACTCGGGAGACACCATATATTTT
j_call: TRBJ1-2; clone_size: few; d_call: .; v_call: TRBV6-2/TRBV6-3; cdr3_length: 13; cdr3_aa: CASSYAKNYGYTF; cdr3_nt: TGTGCCAGCAGTTACGCGAAAAACTATGGCTACACCTTC
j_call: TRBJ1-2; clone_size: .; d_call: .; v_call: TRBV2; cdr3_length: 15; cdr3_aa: CASSEQGAKGYGYTF; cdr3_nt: TGTGCCAGCAGTGAGCAAGGGGCGAAGGGCTATGGCTACACCTTC
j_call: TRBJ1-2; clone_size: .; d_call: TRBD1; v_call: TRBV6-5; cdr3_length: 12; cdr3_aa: CASSPGQNGYTF; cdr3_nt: TGTGCCAGCAGCCCGGGACAGAATGGCTACACCTTC
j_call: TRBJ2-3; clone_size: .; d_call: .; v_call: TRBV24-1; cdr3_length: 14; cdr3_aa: CATSDYTSTDTQYF; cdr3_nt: TGTGCCACCAGTGATTATACATCAACAGATACGCAGTATTTT
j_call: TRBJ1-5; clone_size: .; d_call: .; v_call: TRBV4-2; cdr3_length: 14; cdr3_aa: CASSQDLENQPQHF; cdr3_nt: TGTGCCAGCAGCCAAGATCTCGAGAATCAGCCCCAGCATTTT
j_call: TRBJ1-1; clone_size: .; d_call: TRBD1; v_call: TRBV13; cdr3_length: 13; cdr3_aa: CASSSRQGREAFF; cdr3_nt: TGTGCCAGCAGCTCACGACAGGGACGCGAAGCTTTCTTT
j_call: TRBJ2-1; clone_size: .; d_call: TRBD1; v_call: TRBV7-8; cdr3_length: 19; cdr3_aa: CASSLFASGTGGEYNEQFF; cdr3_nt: TGTGCCAGCAGCTTATTCGCCTCCGGGACAGGGGGGGAGTACAATGAGCAGTTCTTC
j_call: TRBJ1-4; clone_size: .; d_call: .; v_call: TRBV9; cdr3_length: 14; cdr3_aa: CASSPWEGDEKLFF; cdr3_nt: TGTGCCAGCAGCCCGTGGGAGGGAGATGAAAAACTGTTTTTT
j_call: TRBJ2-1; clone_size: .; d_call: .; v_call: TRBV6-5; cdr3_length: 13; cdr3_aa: CASSYLQDNEQFF; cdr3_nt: TGTGCCAGCAGTTACCTCCAGGACAATGAGCAGTTCTTC
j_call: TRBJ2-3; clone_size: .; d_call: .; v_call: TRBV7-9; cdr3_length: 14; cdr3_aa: CASSLAAQRDTQYF; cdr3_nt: TGTGCCAGCAGCTTAGCGGCACAGAGAGATACGCAGTATTTT
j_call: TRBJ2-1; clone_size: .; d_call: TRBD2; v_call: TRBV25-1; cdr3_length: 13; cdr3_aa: CASSPTTSDEQFF; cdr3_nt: TGTGCCAGCAGCCCAACTACTAGCGATGAGCAGTTCTTC
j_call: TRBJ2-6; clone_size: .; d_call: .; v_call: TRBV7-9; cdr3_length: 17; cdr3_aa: CASSRASGLSGANVLTF; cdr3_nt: TGTGCCAGCAGCCGTGCATCAGGGCTCTCTGGGGCCAACGTCCTGACTTTC
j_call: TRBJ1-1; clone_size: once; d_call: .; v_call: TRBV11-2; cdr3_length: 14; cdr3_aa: CASSPEGVGTEAFF; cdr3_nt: TGTGCCAGCAGCCCAGAGGGGGTAGGCACTGAAGCTTTCTTT
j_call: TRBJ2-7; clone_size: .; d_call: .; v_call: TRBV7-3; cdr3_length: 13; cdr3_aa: CASSLYSSYEQYF; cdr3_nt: TGTGCCAGCAGCTTATACAGCTCCTACGAGCAGTACTTC
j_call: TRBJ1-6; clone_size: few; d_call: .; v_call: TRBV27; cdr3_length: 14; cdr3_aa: CASSPGGWNSPLHF; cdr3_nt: TGTGCCAGCAGCCCCGGGGGGTGGAATTCACCCCTCCACTTT